This entry concerns a single T cell receptor beta chain. Trimming took 4 bases from V and 1 from J; bases not matched to a gene: 12. Germline assignment: CDR1 SGHKS and CDR2 YYEKEE (reference sequence). There are 17 residues in the CDR3. The data were taken from a study of blood T cell repertoires in COVID-19. Using immunoSEQ multiplex PCR, the repertoire was profiled, and TCRdb retains in-frame clones only, with some absent. Of hundreds of thousands of clones in the sample, 70% to 90% were seen once. This receptor was taken from a woman in her thirties with active or convalescent COVID-19. The sample was peripheral blood. V usage is TRBV5-5 and J usage is TRBJ1-1, with 8 bases matching TRBD1. The CDR3 loop is CASSLKSQGAGNTEAFF. CDR3 DNA: TGTGCCAGCAGCCTCAAATCTCAGGGGGCGGGGAACACTGAAGCTTTCTTT.